The entry below describes one T cell receptor (beta chain). Its cognate antigen is unknown. The data stem from a study of beta chain features in type 1 diabetes. About the research overall: Patients looked much like healthy donors when it came to age, gender and cell yields. General study findings and limits: Within patients, naive, central memory and Treg TCRB repertoires seemed more similar than within healthy donors. Diminished insertions and augmented deletions at VDJ junctions characterized type 1 diabetes patients. Shorter TCRB CDR3s, moderately but significantly so, marked every one of the four CD4+ subsets in Type 1 diabetes patients. A PCR bias possibly favoring shorter templates would apply equally to patients and controls.

V shed 3 bases and J shed 4 bases, with 8 bases lying between them. CDR1 is SGHVS and CDR2 is FQNEAQ in the germline V gene. CDR3 length: 13 amino acids. Expressed TCRB transcripts were sequenced, since all the RNA that had been isolated was reverse transcribed. The data were produced by immunoSEQ multiplex PCR, yet TCRdb's version contains in-frame clones alone and is incomplete. The table lists nearly 700,000 clones, about an eighth of them singletons. The chain carries TRBV7-8 and TRBJ2-3; perhaps TRBD2 as D (5 bases). Sequencing was carried out using naive CD4+ T cells from blood. This receptor was obtained from a man aged 18 to 30 with type 1 diabetes. The CDR3 spells CASSFLAADTQYF. The CDR3 bases are TGTGCCAGCAGCTTTCTAGCTGCAGATACGCAGTATTTT.